Sequencing of this T cell receptor beta chain was carried out in a study of OX40 agonist ivuxolimab in advanced cancers. Study at large: Every 2 weeks, ivuxolimab was infused into the patients intravenously at between 0.01 and 10 mg/kg. Having had anti-PD-1, anti-PD-L1 or anti-CTLA-4 therapy before was allowed, and roughly 40% had some. Averaging roughly 60 years in age, with a range of about 23 to 79, the cohort was 82.7% male.

Sequencing was performed with immunoSEQ multiplex PCR; in TCRdb, only in-frame clones are kept and a portion is missing. The sample shows 10,000 to 11,000 clones, around 73% of them seen only once. The study's findings and limits: Expanded clones were, on average, more numerous among CD8+ T cells than CD4+.

This CDR3 region has 14 residues. CDR1 and CDR2 (germline): SGHRS, YFSETQ. J lost 4 bases, V lost 1 base, and 5 bases had no gene match. About this clone itself: Its target is unknown.

The sequence derives from an adult with an advanced solid tumor such as melanoma, head and neck, liver or kidney cancer. V gene TRBV5-1 combines with J gene TRBJ2-7; 7 bases are shared with TRBD1. The sample consisted of CD4+ or CD8+ T cells sorted from blood, taken in a trial of the OX40 agonist ivuxolimab. CDR3 in DNA: TGCGCCAGCAGCTTGAGACAGGGTGAATACGAGCAGTACTTC. It yields the protein CASSLRQGEYEQYF. Together with reference TRBV5-1 and TRBJ2-7, the CDR3 gives the full variable domain: KAGVTQTPRYLIKTRGQQVTLSCSPISGHRSVSWYQQTPGQGLQFLFEYFSETQRNKGNFPGRFSGRQFSNSRSEMNVSTLELGDSALYLCASSLRQGEYEQYFGPGTRLTVT.